A single sample is the source of the 17 T cell receptor beta chains below, sequenced in a study of blood T cell repertoires in COVID-19. The protocol was immunoSEQ multiplex PCR, while the TCRdb copy is restricted to in-frame clones and leaves out a portion. This table holds some 180,000 clones, roughly three quarters found once. The sequencing sample was made of peripheral blood. Receptor source: a woman in her thirties or forties with COVID-19, enrolled during active disease.

J is TRBJ2-3 and V is TRBV30; the match to TRBD2 covers 14 bases. Germline V gene sequence: CDR1 GTSNPN, CDR2 SVGIG (reference sequence). CDR3 length: 17 amino acids. V was pared by 3 bases and J by 5 bases, with 10 bases of the junction left unmatched. This chain's CDR3 is CAWRNLGLAGVGDTQYF. CDR3 sequence (DNA): TGTGCCTGGAGGAACCTGGGACTAGCGGGAGTTGGAGATACGCAGTATTTT.

This chain uses TRBV6-2 or TRBV6-3 with TRBJ1-6, with unresolved D. The CDR3 runs 12 residues. The germline V and J ends were trimmed by 2 bases and 9 bases, with 5 bases remaining between them. The germline CDR1 and CDR2 sequences are MNHEY and SVGEGT. This chain's CDR3 is CASSYGSSPLHF. CDR3 nucleotide sequence: TGTGCCAGCAGTTACGGGAGTTCACCCCTCCACTTT.

The table lists this clone with a count of one. The chain combines TRBV27 with TRBJ1-1; D gene uncertain. This CDR3 has 13 residues. V was cut by 7 bases and J by 1 base, with 10 bases left in between. The germline V gene encodes CDR1 MNHEY and CDR2 SMNVEV (reference sequence). In DNA, the CDR3 is TGTGCCAGCAAATTAGAGTGGAACACTGAAGCTTTCTTT. Translating gives CASKLEWNTEAFF.

The chain links TRBV6-4 to TRBJ2-3; 11 nucleotides agree with TRBD2. This CDR3 is built from 14 residues. J lost 4 bases, V lost 5 bases, and 2 bases had no gene match. CDR1 is MRHNA and CDR2 is SNTAGT in the germline V gene. CDR3 DNA sequence: TGTGCCAGCAGTTATAGCGGGGGGGCAGATACGCAGTATTTT. Residues: CASSYSGGADTQYF.

This clone showed up many times. V and J are TRBV5-1 and TRBJ2-2; 8 bases fit TRBD1. Germline values: CDR1 SGHRS, CDR2 YFSETQ. Germline trimming cut 0 bases from V and 3 bases from J; bases unmatched to any gene: 7. This CDR3 is built from 17 residues. The CDR3: CASSLADTGGYTGELFF. For the CDR3, the DNA is TGCGCCAGCAGCTTGGCCGACACAGGGGGATACACCGGGGAGCTGTTTTTT.

The V gene is TRBV10-3, the J gene TRBJ2-6; tentatively, D is TRBD2 (5 bases). The germline V gene has CDR1 ENHRY and CDR2 SYGVKD. V was pared by 4 bases and J by 7 bases, with 8 bases between. The CDR3 length is 13 residues. CDR3 residues: CAISAGNANVLTF. In DNA form, the CDR3 reads TGTGCCATCAGTGCCGGGAATGCCAACGTCCTGACTTTC.

This sequence joins TRBV19 and TRBJ1-4, with D perhaps TRBD1 (5 bases). The CDR3 runs 15 residues. The V and J ends lost 3 bases and 8 bases respectively, with 16 bases between them. CDR1 and CDR2 (germline): LNHDA, SQIVND (reference sequence). The CDR3 DNA follows: TGTGCCAGTAGTATCTATGGGGCGAAAACGGAAAAACTGTTTTTT. As protein: CASSIYGAKTEKLFF.

This chain connects TRBV2 to TRBJ1-5; a weak D match, TRBD1 (6 bases). V was pared by 3 bases and J by 0 bases, with 9 bases between. This CDR3 is 15 amino acids long. CDR1 is SNHLY, CDR2 FYNNEI, per germline. The CDR3 protein is CASSDGGPSNQPQHF. In nucleotides, the CDR3 is TGTGCCAGCAGTGACGGGGGGCCTAGCAATCAGCCCCAGCATTTT.

The chain employs TRBV27 and TRBJ2-7, with TRBD1 matching 7 bases. The CDR3 is made up of 14 amino acids. V shed 4 bases, J shed 4 bases, and the junction held 7 bases outside the gene matches. Germline lookup yields CDR1 MNHEY and CDR2 SMNVEV (reference sequence). The CDR3 loop is CASSSRDRRYEQYF. The CDR3 nucleotides are TGTGCCAGCAGTTCCCGGGACAGAAGATACGAGCAGTACTTC.

The chain couples TRBV4-2 to TRBJ2-1; D is unclear. CDR1 LGHNA and CDR2 YNFKEQ come from the germline V gene. The germline V and J ends were trimmed by 0 bases and 7 bases, with 4 bases remaining between them. The CDR3 length is 12 residues. The CDR3: CASSQDANEQFF. The DNA of the CDR3 is TGTGCCAGCAGCCAAGATGCGAATGAGCAGTTCTTC.

This sequence joins TRBV10-1 and TRBJ2-1; 11 nucleotides align to TRBD2. The germline gives CDR1 WNHNN, CDR2 SYGVQD (reference sequence). The CDR3 has 13 amino acids. V shed 6 bases, J shed 8 bases, and the junction held 3 bases outside the gene matches. DNA of the CDR3: TGCGCCAGCAGCCTACTAGCGGGAGATGAGCAGTTCTTC. The encoded protein is CASSLLAGDEQFF.

This chain connects TRBV11-2 to TRBJ2-7, with TRBD2 matching 12 bases. CDR3 length: 16 residues. Per the germline V gene, CDR1 is SGHAT and CDR2 is FQNNGV. The J segment lost 2 bases and the V segment lost 5 bases, leaving 7 bases of the junction unmatched. CDR3 amino acids: CASSPRLAGVTYEQYF. CDR3 nucleotides: TGTGCCAGCAGCCCCAGACTAGCGGGAGTGACCTACGAGCAGTACTTC.

The chain recombines TRBV2 with TRBJ2-2; 12 bases match TRBD2. The length of the CDR3 is 15 residues. Germline loops: CDR1 SNHLY, CDR2 FYNNEI. The V gene end was trimmed by 11 bases and the J gene end by 5 bases; junction bases not matched to a gene: 9. DNA for the CDR3: TGTGCCTCAAGTAGAACTAGCGGGAGGACCGGGGAGCTGTTTTTT. Its protein is CASSRTSGRTGELFF.

This clone turned up a few times. CDR3 bases: TGTGCCAGTAGTACATACAGAGACACCGGGGAGCTGTTTTTT. Translation gives CASSTYRDTGELFF. The gene calls are TRBV19 and TRBJ2-2; D remains ambiguous. Per the germline V gene, CDR1 is LNHDA and CDR2 is SQIVND (reference sequence). CDR3 size: 14 residues. Trimming removed 4 bases from V and 3 bases from J, with 9 bases in between.

CDR3 nucleotides: TGTGCCAGCAGCCAATGGGGGGGCCTCCAGCTAAAGAATGAGCAGTTCTTC. This sequence encodes CASSQWGGLQLKNEQFF. This rearrangement joins TRBV14 to TRBJ2-1; a possible D gene is TRBD2 (7 bases). V was cut by 2 bases and J by 7 bases, with 21 bases left in between. The CDR3 contains 17 residues. The germline V gene encodes CDR1 SGHDN and CDR2 FVKESK.

The chain joins TRBV19 to TRBJ2-7; weak D call: TRBD1 (6 bases). The CDR3 covers 14 residues. Germline values: CDR1 LNHDA, CDR2 SQIVND (reference sequence). Trimming left V 6 bases short and J 0 bases short, with 12 bases between. Here the CDR3 reads CASRGRGNSYEQYF. The CDR3 nucleotides read TGTGCCAGTAGGGGAAGGGGGAACTCCTACGAGCAGTACTTC.

The chain recombines TRBV11-2 with TRBJ2-3, with 9 bases fitting TRBD2. Germline-derived CDR1 and CDR2 are SGHAT and FQNNGV. The V and J ends lost 5 bases and 2 bases, in that order; junction bases with no gene match: 14. The CDR3 has 18 amino acids. CDR3 region: CASSRRRASGADTDTQYF. The CDR3 coding sequence is TGTGCCAGCAGCCGACGTAGGGCTAGCGGGGCAGACACAGATACGCAGTATTTT.